These T cell receptor beta chains were read from a single sample in a study of identical twins. TCRdb reprocessed the 5' RACE reads with MiXCR, giving one entry per CDR3 protein. Here the sample spans roughly 710,000 distinct CDR3 sequences, roughly 6% being singletons. The sequenced sample was naive T cells sorted from blood. These receptors all come from a man aged 18 to 29 in good health. Each CDR3 is given with its conserved first and last residue. D genes are given only for firm matches. Only part of the rows carry a size: once, few, many, or a class if the clone is expanded.

size	J	D	V	DNA	CDR3
few	TRBJ1-1	.	TRBV27	TGTGCCAGCAGTTTCCTAGTCCTCAGTGAAGCTTTCTTT	CASSFLVLSEAFF
few	TRBJ2-5	.	TRBV24-1	TGTGCCACCAGTCCAGGAAGGCAAGAGACCCAGTACTTC	CATSPGRQETQYF
few	TRBJ1-5	.	TRBV6-6	TGTGCCAGCAGTTACGTTTATGAGCCCCAGCATTTT	CASSYVYEPQHF
.	TRBJ2-3	TRBD1	TRBV12-3/TRBV12-4	TGTGCCAGCAGTTTACGCACAGGGGTCATCACAGATACGCAGTATTTT	CASSLRTGVITDTQYF
many	TRBJ2-2	.	TRBV28	TGTGCCAGCAGTTTATCTCCGACCCTAAACACCGGGGAGCTGTTTTTT	CASSLSPTLNTGELFF
few	TRBJ2-1	TRBD2	TRBV5-1	TGCGCCAGCAGCTTGGGGCGTTTAGCGGGAGTCGGCAATGAGCAGTTCTTC	CASSLGRLAGVGNEQFF
.	TRBJ2-3	.	TRBV10-3	TGTGCCATCAGTGAATATTCGGGAAGTGGAGATACGCAGTATTTT	CAISEYSGSGDTQYF
few	TRBJ2-1	TRBD1	TRBV5-1	TGCGCCAGCAGCTTGGGAGGGACAGGGGTACACAATGAGCAGTTCTTC	CASSLGGTGVHNEQFF
many	TRBJ2-7	TRBD2	TRBV5-1	TGCGCCAGCAGCCCCTCGTACGGGAGGGCTGCCGAGCAGTACTTC	CASSPSYGRAAEQYF
many	TRBJ1-5	.	TRBV4-1	TGCGCCAGCAGCCAAAAAGCAGATAGCAATCAGCCCCAGCATTTT	CASSQKADSNQPQHF
.	TRBJ1-2	.	TRBV5-1	TGCGCCAGCAGCTTGGGGATTTCTGGCTACACCTTC	CASSLGISGYTF
.	TRBJ1-5	TRBD1	TRBV12-3/TRBV12-4	TGTGCCAGCAGTACGGTACAGGGGAGTCAGCCCCAGCATTTT	CASSTVQGSQPQHF